What follows describes a single T cell receptor beta chain. Using immunoSEQ multiplex PCR, the repertoire was profiled, and TCRdb retains in-frame clones only, with some absent. This sample has some 170,000 clones, with about nine tenths found just once. This sample is part of a study of T cell responses to AZD1222 COVID-19 vaccine. The V end lost 1 base, the J end lost 0 bases, and 6 bases lay between the germline ends. The germline gives CDR1 MNHEY, CDR2 SVGEGT. The CDR3 has 14 residues. Sequencing used peripheral blood, obtained 28 days after the second AZD1222 dose. The V call is TRBV6-2 or TRBV6-3, the J call TRBJ1-2; TRBD1 might be the D (5 bases). The TCR was taken from an adult who received the AZD1222 COVID-19 vaccine. The CDR3 sequence: CASSYLGANYGYTF. The CDR3 DNA follows: TGTGCCAGCAGTTACTTGGGGGCTAACTATGGCTACACCTTC.